Given below is one TCR beta chain in context. The antigen is undetermined. The germline gives CDR1 SGHTA, CDR2 FQGNSA. There are 17 residues in the CDR3. V dropped 5 bases and J dropped 4 bases, with 23 bases sitting between them. This entry is derived from a study of T-cell memory formation after mild COVID-19. Broader study findings: Clones that contracted from day 15 to 85 had balanced CD4/CD8; later expanders were CD4+ biased. Pre-infection memory contained some responding clones, which suggested that cross-reactive memory had joined.

Libraries for TCRalpha and TCRbeta carried sample barcodes and unique molecular identifiers via 5'RACE. TCRdb analysed the 5' RACE reads with MiXCR anew, one entry per CDR3 protein. The sample contains 250,000 to 350,000 distinct CDR3 sequences, roughly an eighth of which appear only once. The specimen was PBMCs or a T cell subset sorted from them (not recorded which). The chain has TRBV7-2 and TRBJ1-1; weak D call: TRBD1 (6 bases). This clonotype was obtained from a man aged 18 to 35 who had mild COVID-19 (a few samples of this study predate the infection). Cell type and time point are not known. CDR3 residues: CASSPRGRGKKGTEAFF. CDR3 bases: TGTGCCAGCAGCCCCCGTGGCAGGGGAAAAAAGGGCACTGAAGCTTTCTTT.